A single sample is the source of the 4 T cell receptor beta chains below, sequenced in a study of cytomegalovirus exposure and HLA in healthy donors (dated by TCRdb to 2016 to 2017). The library was made by the immunoSEQ multiplex PCR assay. For the multiplex PCR, a mixture combining 60 forward primers for TCR Vbeta segments and 13 reverse primers for TCR Jbeta segments was used. This is the immuneACCESS table as TCRdb keeps it, with only in-frame sequences that have V and J called. A part of the clones is gone; compared with another copy, unresolved V genes explain less than half, and the rest is unexplained. The sample has 120,000 or so clones on record, less than 80% of them singletons. The top ten clonotypes cover more than 2.5% of the sample. Sequenced sample: PBMCs. The receptor source for this set is a woman aged 50 to 60 in good health and CMV-seronegative.

For this clone: Other nucleotide sequences from this sample produce the same CDR3. The CDR3 DNA sequence: TGTGCCAGCAGTGAAGCCGGCGGTGAGGGCACAGATACGCAGTATTTT. Amino acids: CASSEAGGEGTDTQYF. The chain is built from TRBV6-1 and TRBJ2-3, with D unclear. Trimming shortened V by 0 bases and J by 1 base, and 11 bases separated the two germline ends. CDR1 MNHNS and CDR2 SASEGT come from the germline V gene. The length of the CDR3 is 16 residues.

This clone was counted once. CDR3 loop: CASSLPPTASWEQFF. DNA for the CDR3: TGTGCCAGCAGCTTACCTCCCACGGCTAGTTGGGAGCAGTTCTTC. V gene TRBV7-9 combines with J gene TRBJ2-1; D is undetermined. CDR3 size: 15 residues. Germline V CDR1 and CDR2: SEHNR, FQNEAQ (reference sequence). The germline V and J ends were trimmed by 2 bases and 10 bases, with 18 bases remaining between them.

V and J are TRBV28 and TRBJ2-2; D unresolved. Between the trimmed V and J ends, which lost 8 bases and 6 bases, there was a span of 4 bases. CDR1 is MDHEN and CDR2 is SYDVKM in the germline V gene. The CDR3 covers 10 residues. The CDR3 region has the DNA TGTGCCAGCCCATCCGGGGAGCTGTTTTTT. Protein sequence: CASPSGELFF.

The chain links TRBV30 to TRBJ2-1; D unresolved. The CDR3 consists of 12 residues. Germline V CDR1 and CDR2: GTSNPN, SVGIG (reference sequence). Trimming shortened V by 2 bases and J by 6 bases, and 8 bases separated the two germline ends. As DNA, the CDR3 is TGTGCCTGGAGTACACAGTCCAATGAGCAGTTCTTC. This encodes CAWSTQSNEQFF.